This T cell receptor (beta chain) was recorded in a study of early T cells in non-severe SARS-CoV-2 infection. The wider study: Unsorted whole blood bulk RNA was sequenced, with unpaired chains. General study findings and limits: VDJdb matching favored anti-spike CD8 responses, missing private and CD4 specificities.

V shed 2 bases, J shed 5 bases, and the junction held 3 bases outside the gene matches. The CDR3 is 13 residues long. CDR1 is SQVTM, CDR2 ANQGSEA, per germline. This clonotype was observed many times. The target antigen is unknown. Separate cDNA molecules each had unique molecular identifiers attached to them. MiXCR, run by TCRdb on the 5' RACE reads, gives a single entry per CDR3 protein. The table records tens of thousands of distinct CDR3 sequences, approximately 12% of them present only once. Sequences were derived from whole blood, sampled at baseline. The rearrangement uses TRBV29-1 and TRBJ2-7, with TRBD2 identical over 10 bases. The sequence derives from an adult who was a healthcare worker with PCR-confirmed SARS-CoV-2 infection or an uninfected control (not recorded which). CDR3 in amino acids: CSVESGRVDEQYF. For the CDR3, the DNA is TGCAGCGTTGAAAGCGGGAGGGTCGACGAGCAGTACTTC.